This T cell receptor beta chain derives from a study of shared clonotypes between healthy human individuals. Study in general: A few men and two women, aged 18 to 49, were donors.

Using immunoSEQ multiplex PCR, the repertoire was profiled, and TCRdb retains in-frame clones only, with some absent. The table shows about 2.3 million clones, with about 90% occurring only once. The ends were cut back, 4 bases at V and 2 bases at J, with 18 bases in the middle. Germline CDR1 and CDR2: KGHSH and LQKENI. CDR3 size: 17 residues. This clonotype originated in a man younger than 30 in good health. Some clones in this sample may be carry-over from other donors' samples. The material sequenced was naive CD4+ T cells from PBMCs. Subset meaning: CD45RA+ positively selected. The chain has TRBV18 and TRBJ1-5; weak D call: TRBD1 (6 bases). The CDR3 loop reads CASSLNQGRIGNQPQHF. The CDR3 DNA reads as TGTGCCAGCTCACTTAATCAGGGGCGAATAGGCAATCAGCCCCAGCATTTT.